This TCR beta chain was captured in a study of cytomegalovirus exposure and HLA in healthy donors. Whole-study findings and limits: Earlier findings revealed that most TCR beta V segments proved productive either about 87% or about 30% of the time.

In the PCR, 60 Vbeta and 13 Jbeta primers were used. This table comes from immunoSEQ multiplex PCR, and its TCRdb copy is limited to in-frame clones, with some not included. Of approximately 100,000 clones listed, approximately 77% are singletons. The J segment lost 1 base and the V segment lost 4 bases, leaving 10 bases of the junction unmatched. CDR1 is KGHSH, CDR2 LQKENI, per germline. CDR3 size: 17 residues. Those who donated were healthy bone marrow donors. As concerns this clone: Antigen specificity is unknown.

The specimen was PBMCs. This chain connects TRBV18 to TRBJ1-1, with 9 bases identical to TRBD1. This TCR was recovered from a middle-aged woman in good health and CMV-seronegative. CDR3 protein: CASSHVGQGMGNTEAFF. CDR3 coding DNA: TGTGCCAGCTCACACGTAGGACAGGGGATGGGGAACACTGAAGCTTTCTTT.